The rows below give T cell receptor beta chains drawn from one sample of a study of OX40 agonist ivuxolimab in advanced cancers. Some clones are missing from TCRdb's copy, which holds only in-frame ones; the method was immunoSEQ multiplex PCR. The data contain roughly 57,000 clones, roughly 73% of them singletons. Sequenced material: CD4+ or CD8+ T cells sorted from blood, taken in a trial of the OX40 agonist ivuxolimab. The origin of the receptors is an adult with an advanced solid tumor such as melanoma, head and neck, liver or kidney cancer. CDR3s include the opening cysteine and the closing phenylalanine or tryptophan. Fields, in order: D gene, V gene, clone size, J gene, CDR3 DNA, CDR3 protein. A D gene is named only where the DNA matches it firmly. The listing skips clone size in some rows; elsewhere it reads once, few, many or a size class.

D: .; V: TRBV27; size: .; J: TRBJ1-6; DNA: TGTGCCAGCAGTTCAGGTCGCGGAGGTAATTCACCCCTCCACTTT; CDR3: CASSSGRGGNSPLHF
D: TRBD1; V: TRBV2; size: .; J: TRBJ2-7; DNA: TGTGCCAGCCGATCGTGGACAGGGGGCTACGAGCAGTACTTC; CDR3: CASRSWTGGYEQYF
D: TRBD1; V: TRBV19; size: .; J: TRBJ2-2; DNA: TGTGCCAGTAGAGACCCAGGACGGGACAGGGGGACCGGGGAGCTGTTTTTT; CDR3: CASRDPGRDRGTGELFF
D: .; V: TRBV28; size: .; J: TRBJ2-7; DNA: TGTGCCAGCAGTGCCGGCGGGCAGTCCTACGAGCAGTACTTC; CDR3: CASSAGGQSYEQYF
D: TRBD2; V: TRBV6-4; size: .; J: TRBJ2-1; DNA: TGTGCCAGCCGCGGGGGGGTCTACAATGAGCAGTTCTTC; CDR3: CASRGGVYNEQFF
D: TRBD2; V: TRBV7-2; size: .; J: TRBJ2-1; DNA: TGTGCCAGCAGCTTAGGAGCGGGGGGGCCAATGTCCTACAATGAGCAGTTCTTC; CDR3: CASSLGAGGPMSYNEQFF
D: .; V: TRBV29-1; size: once; J: TRBJ2-3; DNA: TGCAGCCATAATCTGCTGGGCACAGATACGCAGTATTTT; CDR3: CSHNLLGTDTQYF
D: .; V: TRBV19; size: .; J: TRBJ1-1; DNA: TGTGCCAGTTCAGCCAGGACGAACACTGAAGCTTTCTTT; CDR3: CASSARTNTEAFF
D: .; V: TRBV7-3; size: .; J: TRBJ1-1; DNA: TGTGCCAGCAGCCGCTCGGGGGAGGGGAGGGGCACTGAAGCTTTCTTT; CDR3: CASSRSGEGRGTEAFF
D: TRBD1; V: TRBV15; size: once; J: TRBJ1-6; DNA: TGTGCCACCAGCAGAGAGTGGGACAGCCCTTCACCCCTCCACTTT; CDR3: CATSREWDSPSPLHF
D: TRBD2; V: TRBV28; size: .; J: TRBJ2-2; DNA: TGTGCCAGCAGTTCCGGGAGGAGCGGGTGGGAGCTGTCTTTT; CDR3: CASSSGRSGWELSF
D: .; V: TRBV6-6; size: .; J: TRBJ1-2; DNA: TGTGCCAGCAGTTACCCCGGGGGATTTGGCGGCTACACCTTC; CDR3: CASSYPGGFGGYTF
D: .; V: TRBV6-5; size: .; J: TRBJ1-2; DNA: TGTGCCAGCACCCCGGACAAAAGGGGAAATGGCTACACCTTC; CDR3: CASTPDKRGNGYTF